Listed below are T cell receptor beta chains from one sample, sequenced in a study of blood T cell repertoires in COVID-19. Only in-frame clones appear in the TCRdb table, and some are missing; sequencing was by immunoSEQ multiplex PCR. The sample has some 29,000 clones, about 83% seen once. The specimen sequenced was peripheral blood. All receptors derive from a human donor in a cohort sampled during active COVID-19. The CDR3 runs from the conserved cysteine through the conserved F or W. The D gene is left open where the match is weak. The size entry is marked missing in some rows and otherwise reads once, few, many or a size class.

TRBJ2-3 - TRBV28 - CASSLNGDTQYF TGTGCCAGCAGCCTAAACGGAGATACGCAGTATTTT
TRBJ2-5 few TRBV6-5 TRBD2 CASYRGGNQGTQYF TGTGCCAGCTACCGGGGGGGGAATCAGGGTACCCAGTACTTC
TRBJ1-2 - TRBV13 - CASSLGELYGYTF TGTGCCAGCAGCTTAGGTGAACTCTATGGCTACACCTTC
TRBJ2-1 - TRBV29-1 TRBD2 CSVALGLAAYNEQFF TGCAGCGTTGCCCTCGGACTAGCAGCTTACAATGAGCAGTTCTTC
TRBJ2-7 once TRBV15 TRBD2 CATSPTDIAGGHKQYF TGTGCCACCAGCCCGACAGATATAGCGGGAGGCCACAAGCAGTACTTC
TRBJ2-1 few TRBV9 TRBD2 CASRGLAGHEQFF TGTGCCAGCAGGGGACTAGCAGGGCATGAGCAGTTCTTC
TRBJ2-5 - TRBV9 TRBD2 CASSGLAGVSTGTQYF TGTGCCAGCAGCGGACTAGCGGGGGTATCTACCGGGACCCAGTACTTC
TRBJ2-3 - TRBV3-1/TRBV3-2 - CASSQGTSEDTQYF TGTGCCAGCAGCCAAGGTACTAGTGAGGATACGCAGTATTTT
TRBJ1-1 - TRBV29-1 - CSVEQGWPSNTEAFF TGCAGCGTTGAACAGGGGTGGCCATCGAACACTGAAGCTTTCTTT
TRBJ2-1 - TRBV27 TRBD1 CASSYTPPGGISVF TGTGCCAGCAGTTATACCCCTCCAGGGGGTATATCGGTCTTC
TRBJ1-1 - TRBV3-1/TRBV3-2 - CASSPRGATGAFF TGTGCCAGCAGCCCCAGGGGCGCGACCGGCGCTTTCTTT
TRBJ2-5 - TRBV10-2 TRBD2 CASKPQASGRAVTETQYF TGCGCCAGCAAACCTCAGGCTAGCGGGAGGGCCGTCACAGAGACCCAGTACTTC
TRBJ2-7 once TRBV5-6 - CASSLKGQNFDEQYF TGTGCCAGCAGCTTGAAAGGACAGAACTTTGACGAGCAGTACTTC
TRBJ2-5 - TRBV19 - CASSERYQETQYF TGTGCCAGTAGTGAGCGGTACCAAGAGACCCAGTACTTC
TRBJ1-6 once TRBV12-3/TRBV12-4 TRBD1 CASSRLGTVSLHF TGTGCCAGCAGTAGACTCGGGACAGTCTCCCTCCACTTT
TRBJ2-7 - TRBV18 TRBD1 CASSGQGAYGEQYF TGTGCCAGCTCAGGACAGGGGGCGTATGGCGAGCAGTACTTC
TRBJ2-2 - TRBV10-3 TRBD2 CAIAQWSGGTGELFF TGTGCCATCGCCCAGTGGAGCGGGGGGACCGGGGAGCTGTTTTTT
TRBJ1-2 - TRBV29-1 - CSVVVSSYGYTF TGCAGCGTTGTTGTCAGTTCCTATGGCTACACCTTC